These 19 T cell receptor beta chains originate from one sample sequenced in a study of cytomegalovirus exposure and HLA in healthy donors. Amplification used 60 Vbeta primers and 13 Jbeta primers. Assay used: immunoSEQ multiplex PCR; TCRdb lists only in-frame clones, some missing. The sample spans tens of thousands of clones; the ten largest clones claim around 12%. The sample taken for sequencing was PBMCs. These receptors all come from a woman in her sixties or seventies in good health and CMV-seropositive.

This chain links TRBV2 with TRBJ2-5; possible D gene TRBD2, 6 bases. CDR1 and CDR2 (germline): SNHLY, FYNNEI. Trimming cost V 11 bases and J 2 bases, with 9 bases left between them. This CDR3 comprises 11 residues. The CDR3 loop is CAGTYQETQYF. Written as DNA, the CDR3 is TGTGCCGGGACTTATCAAGAGACCCAGTACTTC.

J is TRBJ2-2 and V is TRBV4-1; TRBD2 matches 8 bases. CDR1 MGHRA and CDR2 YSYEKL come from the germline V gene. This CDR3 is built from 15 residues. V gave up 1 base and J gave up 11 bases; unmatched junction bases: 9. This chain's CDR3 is CASSQAGGVPGELFF. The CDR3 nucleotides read TGCGCCAGCAGCCAAGCGGGAGGGGTACCGGGTGAGCTGTTTTTT.

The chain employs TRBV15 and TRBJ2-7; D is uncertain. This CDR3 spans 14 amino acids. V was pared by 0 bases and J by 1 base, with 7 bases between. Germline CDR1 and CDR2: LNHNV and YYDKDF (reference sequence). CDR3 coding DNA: TGTGCCACCAGCAGAGAAGCACTATCCTACGAGCAGTACTTC. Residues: CATSREALSYEQYF.

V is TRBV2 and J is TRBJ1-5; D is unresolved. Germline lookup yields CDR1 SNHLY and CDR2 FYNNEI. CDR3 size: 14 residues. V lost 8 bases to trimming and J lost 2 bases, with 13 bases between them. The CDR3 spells CASSEGYGNQPQHF. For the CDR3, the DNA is TGTGCCAGCTCGGAGGGATACGGCAATCAGCCCCAGCATTTT.

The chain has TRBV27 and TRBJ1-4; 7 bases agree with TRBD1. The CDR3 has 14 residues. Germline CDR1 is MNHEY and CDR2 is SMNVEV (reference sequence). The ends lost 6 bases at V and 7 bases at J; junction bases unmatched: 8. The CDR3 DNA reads TGTGCCAGCAGAACAAGGGGGCACGGTGAAAAACTGTTTTTT. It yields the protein CASRTRGHGEKLFF.

CDR3 DNA: TGTGCCAGCGCCGGTGAAACCCTCCACTTT. Protein sequence: CASAGETLHF. The rearrangement links TRBV28 to TRBJ1-6; D is uncertain. Germline V gene sequence: CDR1 MDHEN, CDR2 SYDVKM. Trimming left V 8 bases short and J 14 bases short, with 10 bases between. This CDR3 is 10 amino acids long.

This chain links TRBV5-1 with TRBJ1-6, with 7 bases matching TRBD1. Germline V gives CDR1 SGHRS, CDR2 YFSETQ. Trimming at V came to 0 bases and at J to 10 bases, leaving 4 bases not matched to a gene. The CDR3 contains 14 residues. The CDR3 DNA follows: TGCGCCAGCAGCTTGGAGGGGGCCGACTCACCCCTCCACTTT. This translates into CASSLEGADSPLHF.

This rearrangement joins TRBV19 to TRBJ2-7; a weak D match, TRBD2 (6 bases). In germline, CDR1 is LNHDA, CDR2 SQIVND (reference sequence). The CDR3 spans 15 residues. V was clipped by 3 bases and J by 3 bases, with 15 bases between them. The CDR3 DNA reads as TGTGCCAGTAGTATTTCTTGGGGGACTCACTACGAGCAGTACTTC. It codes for CASSISWGTHYEQYF.

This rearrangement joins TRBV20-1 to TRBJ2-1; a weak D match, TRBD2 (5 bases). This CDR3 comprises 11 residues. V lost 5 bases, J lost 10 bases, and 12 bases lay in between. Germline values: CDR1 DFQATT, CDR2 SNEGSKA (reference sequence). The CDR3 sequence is CSAPSPGEQFF. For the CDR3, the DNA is TGCAGTGCTCCCAGCCCGGGGGAGCAGTTCTTC.

CDR3 protein: CASSDPGGTAYEQYF. The CDR3, as DNA: TGCGCCAGCAGTGACCCCGGGGGGACGGCTTACGAGCAGTACTTC. This sequence joins TRBV10-2 and TRBJ2-7; 7 nucleotides match TRBD2. V lost 3 bases, J lost 4 bases, and 9 bases stayed unmatched. CDR1 is WSHSY and CDR2 is SAAADI in the germline V gene. The CDR3 runs to 15 residues.

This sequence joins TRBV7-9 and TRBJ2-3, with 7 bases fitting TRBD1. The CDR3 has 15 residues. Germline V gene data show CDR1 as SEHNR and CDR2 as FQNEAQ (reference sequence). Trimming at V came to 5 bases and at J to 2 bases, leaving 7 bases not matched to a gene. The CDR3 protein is CASSEWDSLTDTQYF. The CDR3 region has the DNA TGTGCCAGCAGCGAATGGGACAGCCTCACAGATACGCAGTATTTT.

DNA of the CDR3: TGTGCCAGCAGTCAGGACAGGATCGGGCAGTACTTC. Its protein is CASSQDRIGQYF. The genes are TRBV6-6 and TRBJ2-7; 7 positions match TRBD1. Per germline, CDR1 MNHNY and CDR2 SVGAGI (reference sequence). CDR3 length equals 12 residues. Losses at the gene ends were 5 bases for V and 9 bases for J; bases not matched to a gene: 7.

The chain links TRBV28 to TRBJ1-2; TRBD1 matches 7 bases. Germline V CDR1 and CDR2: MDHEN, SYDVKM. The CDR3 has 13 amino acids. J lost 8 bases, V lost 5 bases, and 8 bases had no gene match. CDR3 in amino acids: CASSLTGSLGYTF. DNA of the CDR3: TGTGCCAGCAGTCTGACAGGGAGCCTCGGCTACACCTTC.

CDR3 protein: CASSEGQLYEQYF. The CDR3, as DNA: TGTGCCAGCAGTGAGGGGCAGTTGTACGAGCAGTACTTC. The chain is built from TRBV2 and TRBJ2-7; the D gene is possibly TRBD1 (5 bases). Germline CDR1 SNHLY, CDR2 FYNNEI. This CDR3 comprises 13 residues. The germline V and J ends were trimmed by 3 bases and 4 bases, with 10 bases remaining between them.

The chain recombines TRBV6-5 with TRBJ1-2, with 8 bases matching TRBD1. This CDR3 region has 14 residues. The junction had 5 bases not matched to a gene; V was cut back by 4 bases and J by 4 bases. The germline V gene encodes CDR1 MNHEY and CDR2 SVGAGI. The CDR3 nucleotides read TGTGCCAGCAGTTCCCCAGGGGGCGGCTATGGCTACACCTTC. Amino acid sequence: CASSSPGGGYGYTF.

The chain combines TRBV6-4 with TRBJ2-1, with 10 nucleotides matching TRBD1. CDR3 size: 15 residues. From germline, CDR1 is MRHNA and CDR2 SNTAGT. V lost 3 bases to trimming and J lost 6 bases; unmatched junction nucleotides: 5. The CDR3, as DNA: TGTGCCAGCAGTGAAGGACAGGGGGTTTTCAATGAGCAGTTCTTC. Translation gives CASSEGQGVFNEQFF.

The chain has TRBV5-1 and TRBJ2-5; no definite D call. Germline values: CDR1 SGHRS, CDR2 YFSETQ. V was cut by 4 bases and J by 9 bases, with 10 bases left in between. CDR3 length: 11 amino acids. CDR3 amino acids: CASSGDAAQYF. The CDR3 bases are TGCGCCAGCAGCGGAGACGCAGCCCAGTACTTC. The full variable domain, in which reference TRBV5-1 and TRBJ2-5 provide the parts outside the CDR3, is KAGVTQTPRYLIKTRGQQVTLSCSPISGHRSVSWYQQTPGQGLQFLFEYFSETQRNKGNFPGRFSGRQFSNSRSEMNVSTLELGDSALYLCASSGDAAQYFGPGTRLLVL.

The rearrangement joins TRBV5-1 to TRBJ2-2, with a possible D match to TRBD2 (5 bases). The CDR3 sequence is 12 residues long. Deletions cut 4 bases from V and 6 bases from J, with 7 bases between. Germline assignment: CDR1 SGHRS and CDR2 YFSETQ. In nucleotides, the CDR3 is TGCGCCAGCAGCCCCGGGGCCGGGGAGCTGTTTTTT. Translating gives CASSPGAGELFF.

This chain's CDR3 is CASIPGQATDTQYF. In DNA, the CDR3 is TGTGCCAGCATCCCCGGCCAGGCCACAGATACGCAGTATTTT. The chain has TRBV6-1 and TRBJ2-3, with no clear D. The CDR3 is 14 amino acids. The germline gives CDR1 MNHNS, CDR2 SASEGT. V was trimmed by 7 bases and J by 2 bases, leaving 13 bases between them.